This section outlines one TCR beta chain sequence together with its context. Profiling relied on immunoSEQ multiplex PCR, and the TCRdb table lists in-frame clones only, not all of them. The sample has hundreds of thousands of clones, 90% to 95% seen once. Germline CDR1 reads SGHDN; CDR2 reads FVKESK. Trimming removed 11 bases from V and 4 bases from J; junction bases left unmatched: 6. This CDR3 has 12 residues. The data were taken from a study of blood T cell repertoires in COVID-19. Study details: Material from acute and convalescent COVID-19 was sourced from the United States, Italy and Spain.

The sequence was obtained from a man in his 60s with COVID-19, enrolled during active disease. This chain uses TRBV14 with TRBJ1-1; 8 bases are a match to TRBD1. Material: peripheral blood. The CDR3 DNA reads as TGTGCCGGCCACGGACAGGGCACTGAAGCTTTCTTT. It translates to CAGHGQGTEAFF.